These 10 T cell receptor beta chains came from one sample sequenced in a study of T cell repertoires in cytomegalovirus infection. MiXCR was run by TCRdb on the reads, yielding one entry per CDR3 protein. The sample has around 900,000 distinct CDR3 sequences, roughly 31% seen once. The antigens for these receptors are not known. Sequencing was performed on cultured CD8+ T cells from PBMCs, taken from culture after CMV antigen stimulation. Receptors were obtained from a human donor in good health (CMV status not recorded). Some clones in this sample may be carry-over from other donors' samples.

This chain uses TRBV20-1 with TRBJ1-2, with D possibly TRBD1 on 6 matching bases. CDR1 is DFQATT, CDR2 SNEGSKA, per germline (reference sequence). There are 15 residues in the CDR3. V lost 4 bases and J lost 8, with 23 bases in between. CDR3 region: CSAILLRTGRVGYTF. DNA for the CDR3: TGCAGTGCTATCCTCCTTAGAACAGGGCGGGTAGGCTACACCTTC.

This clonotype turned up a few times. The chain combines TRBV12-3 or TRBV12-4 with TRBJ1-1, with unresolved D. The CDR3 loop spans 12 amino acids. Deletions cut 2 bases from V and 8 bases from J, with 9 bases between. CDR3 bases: TGTGCCAGCAGTTTACATGGGGTCGAAGCTTTCTTT. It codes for CASSLHGVEAFF.

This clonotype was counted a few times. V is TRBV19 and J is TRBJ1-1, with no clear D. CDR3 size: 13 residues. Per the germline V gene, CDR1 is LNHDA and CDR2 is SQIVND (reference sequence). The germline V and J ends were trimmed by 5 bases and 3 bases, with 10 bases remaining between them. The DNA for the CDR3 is TGTGCCAGTAGTTTGCTTTGGGACACTGAAGCTTTCTTT. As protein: CASSLLWDTEAFF.

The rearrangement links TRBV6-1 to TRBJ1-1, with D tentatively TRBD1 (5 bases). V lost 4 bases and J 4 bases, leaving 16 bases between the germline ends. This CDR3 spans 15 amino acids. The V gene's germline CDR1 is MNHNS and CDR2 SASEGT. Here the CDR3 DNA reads TGTGCCAGCAGTGGAAGAAGGGGAAGGGGCACTGAAGCTTTCTTT. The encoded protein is CASSGRRGRGTEAFF.

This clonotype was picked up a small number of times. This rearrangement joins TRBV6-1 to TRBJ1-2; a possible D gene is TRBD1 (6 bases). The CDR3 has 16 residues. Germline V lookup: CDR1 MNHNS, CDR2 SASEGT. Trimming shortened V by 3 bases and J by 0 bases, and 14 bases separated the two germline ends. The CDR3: CASSEWGGSSNYGYTF. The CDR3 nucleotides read TGTGCCAGCAGTGAGTGGGGGGGCAGTTCTAACTATGGCTACACCTTC.

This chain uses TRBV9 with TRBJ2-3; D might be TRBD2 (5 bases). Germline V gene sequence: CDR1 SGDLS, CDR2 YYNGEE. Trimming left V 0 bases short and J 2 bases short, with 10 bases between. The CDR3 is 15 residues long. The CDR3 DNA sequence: TGTGCCAGCAGCGTAGGAGGGCGGGTCACAGATACGCAGTATTTT. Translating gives CASSVGGRVTDTQYF.

CDR3 region: CATSSGEYEKLFF. CDR3 DNA sequence: TGTGCCACCAGCAGTGGAGAATATGAAAAACTGTTTTTT. The chain links TRBV15 to TRBJ1-4, with no clear D. The CDR3 extends over 13 amino acids. V lost 3 bases and J 6 bases, leaving 8 bases between the germline ends. From germline, CDR1 is LNHNV and CDR2 YYDKDF (reference sequence).

The CDR3 loop is CASAGGGSGTEAFF. CDR3 DNA sequence: TGTGCCAGCGCGGGGGGGGGGTCGGGCACTGAAGCTTTCTTT. The chain carries TRBV7-9 and TRBJ1-1; TRBD1 is a possible D gene (5 bases). In germline, CDR1 is SEHNR, CDR2 FQNEAQ (reference sequence). The CDR3 has 14 residues. Trimming left V 8 bases short and J 4 bases short, with 17 bases between.

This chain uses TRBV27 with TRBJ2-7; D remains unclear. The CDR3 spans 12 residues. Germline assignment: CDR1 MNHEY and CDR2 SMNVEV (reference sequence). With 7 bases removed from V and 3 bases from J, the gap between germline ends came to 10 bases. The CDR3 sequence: CASTGSNYEQYF. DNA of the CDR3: TGTGCCAGCACGGGCAGCAACTACGAGCAGTACTTC.

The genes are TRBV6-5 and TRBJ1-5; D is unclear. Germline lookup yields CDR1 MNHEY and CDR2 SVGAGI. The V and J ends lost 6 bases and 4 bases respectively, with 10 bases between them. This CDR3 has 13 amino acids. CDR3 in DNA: TGTGCCAGCAGGCCCTTTTTGAATCAGCCCCAGCATTTT. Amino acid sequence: CASRPFLNQPQHF.